This T cell receptor (beta chain) was profiled in a study of T cells in Graves' hyperthyroidism and ophthalmopathy. Germline CDR1 reads MNHEY; CDR2 reads SMNVEV (reference sequence). The ends were cut back, 0 bases at V and 5 bases at J, with 10 bases in the middle. This CDR3 is built from 15 residues. In its sample, this clonotype was seen many times. Amplification of TCR beta CDR3 regions was performed using RNA transcripts as template. HTBI primers drove first-round RT-PCR of the TCR CDR3. From the multiplex PCR reads, TCRdb called clonotypes with MiXCR, one entry per CDR3 protein. The sample holds 250,000 or so distinct CDR3 sequences, around 15% seen once.

Sample: blood. This TCR was recovered from a woman in her 50s with Graves' hyperthyroidism that later progressed to Graves' ophthalmopathy. The J gene is TRBJ2-2, the V gene TRBV27; no clear D. CDR3 region: CASSLSRPGTGELFF. The CDR3 DNA sequence: TGTGCCAGCAGTTTATCGAGGCCAGGAACCGGGGAGCTGTTTTTT.